A single sample is the source of the 22 T cell receptor beta chains below, sequenced in a study of blood T cell repertoires in COVID-19. Clones were sequenced by immunoSEQ multiplex PCR, and TCRdb holds only the in-frame ones, with some missing. In the table there are a few hundred thousand clones, approximately 90% of which are singletons. The sample was PBMCs or T cells enriched from blood (not recorded which). The receptors were gathered from a woman in her forties or fifties who had recovered from COVID-19.

The chain joins TRBV5-1 to TRBJ2-7, with D unclear. This CDR3 region has 12 residues. CDR1 and CDR2 (germline): SGHRS, YFSETQ. Trimming left V 0 bases short and J 3 bases short, with 4 bases between. CDR3 sequence reads: CASSLARYEQYF. The CDR3 nucleotides are TGCGCCAGCAGCTTGGCCCGCTACGAGCAGTACTTC.

This chain links TRBV4-3 with TRBJ2-1; 9 nucleotides align to TRBD2. V was clipped by 5 bases and J by 8 bases; unmatched bases: 10. CDR1 and CDR2 (germline): LGHNA, YSLEER. The CDR3 is made up of 15 amino acids. In DNA, the CDR3 is TGCGCCAGCAGCTACAAGATCGGCGGGAGGGATGAGCAGTTCTTC. This sequence encodes CASSYKIGGRDEQFF.

The chain carries TRBV5-5 and TRBJ1-2; D is possibly TRBD1 (6 bases). Germline values: CDR1 SGHKS, CDR2 YYEKEE (reference sequence). Trimming left V 6 bases short and J 7 bases short, with 13 bases between. The CDR3 consists of 12 residues. DNA of the CDR3: TGTGCCAGCACCCAGGGGAAGGGTGGCTACACCTTC. Encoded protein: CASTQGKGGYTF.

The chain uses TRBV5-1 and TRBJ2-3; the D gene is possibly TRBD2 (6 bases). Germline lookup yields CDR1 SGHRS and CDR2 YFSETQ. Deletions cut 3 bases from V and 6 bases from J, with 11 bases between. The length of the CDR3 is 13 residues. CDR3 sequence reads: CASSSGSSDTQYF. DNA for the CDR3: TGCGCCAGCAGCTCCGGGAGTTCGGATACGCAGTATTTT.

Regarding this clone: This same CDR3 is encoded by further DNA sequences in the sample. The chain has TRBV12-3 or TRBV12-4 and TRBJ1-1, with D unclear. The CDR3 loop spans 13 amino acids. Between the trimmed V and J ends, which lost 6 bases and 1 base, there was a span of 9 bases. This CDR3 is CASRGGRNTEAFF. In nucleotides, the CDR3 is TGTGCCAGCAGGGGTGGGCGGAACACTGAAGCTTTCTTT.

The genes are TRBV27 and TRBJ1-1; unclear D gene. The V and J ends lost 3 bases and 5 bases respectively, with 10 bases between them. This CDR3 is built from 13 residues. Germline V gene lookup returns CDR1 MNHEY and CDR2 SMNVEV (reference sequence). In nucleotides, the CDR3 is TGTGCCAGCAGTTTCGAGGGTCGGACTGAAGCTTTCTTT. This gives the protein CASSFEGRTEAFF.

The chain joins TRBV20-1 to TRBJ2-3; a possible D gene is TRBD2 (6 bases). Trimming removed 3 bases from V and 5 bases from J, with 15 bases in between. CDR3 length equals 14 residues. The germline CDR1 and CDR2 sequences are DFQATT and SNEGSKA (reference sequence). CDR3: CSASFGSGGDTQYF. For the CDR3, the DNA is TGCAGTGCTAGTTTCGGGAGTGGTGGAGATACGCAGTATTTT.

The rearrangement links TRBV4-2 to TRBJ1-6; 12 bases are shared with TRBD1. CDR1 LGHNA and CDR2 YNFKEQ come from the germline V gene. The CDR3 is 17 residues long. With V trimmed by 4 bases and J by 8 bases, 9 bases remained unmatched. The CDR3 coding sequence is TGTGCCAGCAGCCGAAGCGAGGGACAGGGGGCCTATTCACCCCTCCACTTT. Its protein product is CASSRSEGQGAYSPLHF.

In DNA form, the CDR3 reads TGTGCCTGGAGTAAGGAGGGCCGGAACATTCAGTACTTC. Amino acids: CAWSKEGRNIQYF. V usage is TRBV30 and J usage is TRBJ2-4, with a weak D call TRBD2 (6 bases). This CDR3 region has 13 residues. V dropped 2 bases and J dropped 7 bases, with 12 bases sitting between them. Germline V gene sequence: CDR1 GTSNPN, CDR2 SVGIG (reference sequence). The full variable domain, with the rest looked up from reference TRBV30 and TRBJ2-4, is SQTIHQWPATLVQPVGSPLSLECTVEGTSNPNLYWYRQAAGRGLQLLFYSVGIGQISSEVPQNLSASRPQDRQFILSSKKLLLSDSGFYLCAWSKEGRNIQYFGAGTRLSVL.

The rearrangement links TRBV2 to TRBJ2-7, with 9 bases fitting TRBD2. Germline values: CDR1 SNHLY, CDR2 FYNNEI. CDR3 length: 14 amino acids. Germline trimming cut 3 bases from V and 2 bases from J; bases unmatched to any gene: 2. CDR3 in amino acids: CASSDLAGAYEQYF. Written as DNA, the CDR3 is TGTGCCAGCAGTGACTTAGCGGGGGCCTACGAGCAGTACTTC.

The chain couples TRBV7-9 to TRBJ2-7; TRBD2 aligns across 12 bases. Germline V lookup: CDR1 SEHNR, CDR2 FQNEAQ (reference sequence). CDR3 length equals 17 residues. V lost 2 bases, J lost 2 bases, and 7 bases stayed unmatched. The DNA for the CDR3 is TGTGCCAGCAGCTTATATCCTAGGACTAGCGGGGCCTACGAGCAGTACTTC. Translation: CASSLYPRTSGAYEQYF. Looking up the rest from reference TRBV7-9 and TRBJ2-7 gives the full variable domain: DTGVSQNPRHKITKRGQNVTFRCDPISEHNRLYWYRQTLGQGPEFLTYFQNEAQLEKSRLLSDRFSAERPKGSFSTLEIQRTEQGDSAMYLCASSLYPRTSGAYEQYFGPGTRLTVT.

The gene calls are TRBV29-1 and TRBJ2-3; 7 nucleotides align to TRBD2. Germline CDR1 is SQVTM and CDR2 is ANQGSEA. The CDR3 is 12 amino acids. V shed 7 bases and J 2 bases; nucleotides not matched to a gene: 3. In DNA form, the CDR3 reads TGCAGCGAAAGCGGGGACACAGATACGCAGTATTTT. Protein product: CSESGDTDTQYF.

V usage is TRBV29-1 and J usage is TRBJ1-1; D possibly corresponds to TRBD1 (5 bases). CDR1 SQVTM and CDR2 ANQGSEA come from the germline V gene. V was cut by 6 bases and J by 1 base, with 21 bases left in between. The CDR3 extends over 16 amino acids. The CDR3 loop reads CSVPSRAPQGNTEAFF. The CDR3 DNA sequence: TGCAGCGTCCCCAGCAGGGCCCCTCAGGGGAACACTGAAGCTTTCTTT.

The chain has TRBV28 and TRBJ2-7; the D gene is possibly TRBD2 (6 bases). Looked up from germline, CDR1 is MDHEN and CDR2 is SYDVKM. The CDR3 has 14 amino acids. V was cut by 4 bases and J by 5 bases, with 15 bases left in between. For the CDR3, the DNA is TGTGCCAGCAGTTCTCTGGCGGGAAGGGACGAGCAGTACTTC. Protein sequence: CASSSLAGRDEQYF.

CDR3 protein: CATAWGTRGWEQFF. DNA for the CDR3: TGTGCCACCGCGTGGGGGACTAGAGGGTGGGAGCAGTTCTTC. The chain uses TRBV6-6 and TRBJ2-1; 8 bases line up with TRBD2. The ends lost 10 bases at V and 10 bases at J; junction bases unmatched: 15. The CDR3 extends over 14 amino acids. Per the germline V gene, CDR1 is MNHNY and CDR2 is SVGAGI (reference sequence).

This clone was recorded only once. The rearrangement links TRBV3-1 (or the pseudogene TRBV3-2) to TRBJ1-2; D perhaps matches TRBD1 (6 bases). The CDR3 length is 13 residues. Trimming removed 4 bases at V and 7 bases at J, with 13 bases between. Germline values: CDR1 LGHDT, CDR2 YNNKEL (reference sequence). The CDR3 DNA follows: TGTGCCAGCAGCCGGACAGAGCACGGTGGCTACACCTTC. Residues: CASSRTEHGGYTF.

The chain has TRBV7-2 and TRBJ2-7; maybe TRBD2 (5 bases). The germline CDR1 and CDR2 sequences are SGHTA and FQGNSA. CDR3 length: 14 amino acids. Trimming removed 4 bases from V and 2 bases from J, with 12 bases in between. The CDR3: CASSSSGTPYEQYF. Here the CDR3 DNA reads TGTGCCAGCAGCTCCAGCGGAACCCCCTACGAGCAGTACTTC.

The CDR3 coding sequence is TGTGCCAGCAGCCTACTAATGGGGGGTTACGAGCAGTACTTC. Its translation: CASSLLMGGYEQYF. This chain links TRBV7-2 with TRBJ2-7; D possibly corresponds to TRBD2 (6 bases). Per germline, CDR1 SGHTA and CDR2 FQGNSA. This CDR3 is built from 14 residues. V lost 5 bases and J lost 4, with 15 bases in between. The whole variable domain, filled in from reference TRBV7-2 and TRBJ2-7, reads GAGVSQSPSNKVTEKGKDVELRCDPISGHTALYWYRQSLGQGLEFLIYFQGNSAPDKSGLPSDRFSAERTGGSVSTLTIQRTQQEDSAVYLCASSLLMGGYEQYFGPGTRLTVT.

The V gene is TRBV7-9, the J gene TRBJ1-1, with a weak D call TRBD1 (5 bases). Germline assignment: CDR1 SEHNR and CDR2 FQNEAQ (reference sequence). The CDR3 contains 15 residues. Deletions cut 3 bases from V and 1 base from J, with 12 bases between. CDR3 bases: TGTGCCAGCAGCTTGGGGCCACCCGGGAACACTGAAGCTTTCTTT. Translating it yields CASSLGPPGNTEAFF.

The V call is TRBV9, the J call TRBJ1-3; D is perhaps TRBD1 (5 bases). The germline CDR1 and CDR2 sequences are SGDLS and YYNGEE. Trimming removed 4 bases from V and 2 bases from J, with 19 bases in between. The CDR3 totals 17 residues. The CDR3 coding sequence is TGTGCCAGCAGCTTAGGCGTAGGGGTAGGCGCTGGAAACACCATATATTTT. Protein: CASSLGVGVGAGNTIYF.

The chain is built from TRBV5-6 and TRBJ1-1, with TRBD1 identical over 9 bases. This CDR3 spans 14 amino acids. V dropped 2 bases and J dropped 4; count of bases not matched to a gene: 3. Germline CDR1 is SGHDT and CDR2 is YYEEEE. CDR3 DNA: TGTGCCAGCAGCTTAACAGGGGGCGGCACTGAAGCTTTCTTT. Its translation is CASSLTGGGTEAFF.

The chain couples TRBV28 to TRBJ1-5; no firm D call. The length of the CDR3 is 12 residues. Trimming took 2 bases from V and 5 from J, leaving 4 bases between them. The germline CDR1 and CDR2 sequences are MDHEN and SYDVKM. The CDR3 spells CASSLGYQPQHF. In DNA, the CDR3 is TGTGCCAGCAGTTTAGGCTATCAGCCCCAGCATTTT. Full variable domain (outside the CDR3, taken from reference TRBV28 and TRBJ1-5): DVKVTQSSRYLVKRTGEKVFLECVQDMDHENMFWYRQDPGLGLRLIYFSYDVKMKEKGDIPEGYSVSREKKERFSLILESASTNQTSMYLCASSLGYQPQHFGDGTRLSIL.